This TCR beta chain originates from a study of blood T cell repertoires in COVID-19. As for the study in general: Acute-phase and convalescent COVID-19 samples originated in the United States, Italy and Spain. The cDNA or gDNA used as material had been derived from T cells, B-cell-depleted T cells, or PBMCs.

The CDR3 is made up of 16 amino acids. V was clipped by 3 bases and J by 2 bases, with 13 bases between them. CDR1 is KGHSH and CDR2 is LQKENI in the germline V gene. In the original analysis: Reference gene primer amplification in the assay estimated nucleated cell counts. Some clones are missing from TCRdb's copy, which holds only in-frame ones; the method was immunoSEQ multiplex PCR. V and J calls and clone size are as listed in that table; D and trimming were resolved from the DNA. Here the sample spans under 150,000 clones, around nine tenths being singletons. The rearrangement links TRBV18 to TRBJ1-4; TRBD1 is a possible D gene (6 bases). This TCR was recovered from a middle-aged woman with acute or convalescent COVID-19. What was sequenced was peripheral blood. For the CDR3, the DNA is TGTGCCAGCTCACCGCTCACAGGGCCCACTAATGAAAAACTGTTTTTT. Its translation: CASSPLTGPTNEKLFF.